This T cell receptor (beta chain) was sequenced in a study of response to subunit inactivated influenza vaccine. V was pared by 2 bases and J by 6 bases, with 6 bases of the junction left unmatched. CDR1 is MNHEY, CDR2 SVGEGT, per germline. This CDR3 has 14 residues. Using its own MiXCR run on the RT-PCR reads, TCRdb lists one record per CDR3 protein. The sample records around 850,000 distinct CDR3 sequences, around 18% being singletons. The material was PBMCs from blood, obtained less than 6 days after vaccination. The chain links TRBV6-2 or TRBV6-3 to TRBJ2-7, with TRBD2 identical over 8 bases. This sequence was found in a man in his forties or fifties who received an inactivated influenza vaccine. The CDR3 is CASSYVAGTREQYF. The CDR3 nucleotides read TGTGCCAGCAGTTACGTAGCGGGAACCCGCGAGCAGTACTTC.